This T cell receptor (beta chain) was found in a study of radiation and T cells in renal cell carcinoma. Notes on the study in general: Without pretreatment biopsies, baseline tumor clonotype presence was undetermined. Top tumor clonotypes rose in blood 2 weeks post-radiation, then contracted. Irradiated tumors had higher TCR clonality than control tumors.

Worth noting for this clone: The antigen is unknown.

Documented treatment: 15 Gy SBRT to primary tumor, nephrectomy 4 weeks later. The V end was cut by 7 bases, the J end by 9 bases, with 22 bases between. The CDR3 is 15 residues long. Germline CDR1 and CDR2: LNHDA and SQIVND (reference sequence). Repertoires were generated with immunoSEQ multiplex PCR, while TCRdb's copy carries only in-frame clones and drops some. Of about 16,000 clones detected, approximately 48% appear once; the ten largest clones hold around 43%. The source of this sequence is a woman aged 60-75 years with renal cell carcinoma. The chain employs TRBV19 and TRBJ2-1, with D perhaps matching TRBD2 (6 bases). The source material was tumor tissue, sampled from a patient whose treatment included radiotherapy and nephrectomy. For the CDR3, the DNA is TGTGCCAGTATCTCCCGGGACGGGACTTCACGTGAGCAGTTCTTC. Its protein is CASISRDGTSREQFF.